The clone carrying this TCR beta chain was counted a few times. This sample stems from a study of Graves' ophthalmopathy and Graves' hyperthyroidism. Other autoimmune diseases, uncontrolled infections, pregnancy or lactation excluded patients from enrollment. RNA transcripts served as template for amplifying TCR beta CDR3 sequences. HTBI primers were used in a first-round RT-PCR, which preceded a second-round multiplex PCR. TCRdb reanalysed the multiplex PCR reads using MiXCR and keeps one entry per CDR3 protein. The sample contains roughly 410,000 distinct CDR3 sequences, just over 15% of which appear only once. The germline V gene has CDR1 LGHNT and CDR2 FRNRAP. The CDR3 runs 16 residues. V shed 5 bases and J 7 bases; nucleotides not matched to a gene: 17.

The clonotype comes from a woman in her late teens or twenties with stable Graves' hyperthyroidism. The sample taken for sequencing was peripheral blood. The V call is TRBV12-5, the J call TRBJ2-7; 7 nucleotides align to TRBD2. CDR3 DNA sequence: TGTGCTAGTGGTCGACGTTATAAGGGAGGGCCTCGGGAGCAGTACTTC. This sequence encodes CASGRRYKGGPREQYF.